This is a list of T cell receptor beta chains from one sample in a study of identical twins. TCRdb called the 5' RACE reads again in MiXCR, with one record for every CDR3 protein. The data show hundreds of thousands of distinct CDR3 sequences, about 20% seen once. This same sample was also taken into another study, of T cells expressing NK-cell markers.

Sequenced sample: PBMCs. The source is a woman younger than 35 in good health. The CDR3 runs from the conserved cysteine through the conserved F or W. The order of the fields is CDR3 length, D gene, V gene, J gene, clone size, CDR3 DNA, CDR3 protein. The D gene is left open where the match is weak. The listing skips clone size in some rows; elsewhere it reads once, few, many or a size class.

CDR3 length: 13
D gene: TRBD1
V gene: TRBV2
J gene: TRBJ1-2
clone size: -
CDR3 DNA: TGTGCCAGCACCCCGGACAGGGAAGCTGGCTACACCTTC
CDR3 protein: CASTPDREAGYTF

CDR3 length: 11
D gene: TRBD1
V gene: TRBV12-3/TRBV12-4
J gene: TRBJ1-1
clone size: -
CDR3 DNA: TGTGCCAGCAGCCCAGGGGGAAGAGCTTTCTTT
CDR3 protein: CASSPGGRAFF

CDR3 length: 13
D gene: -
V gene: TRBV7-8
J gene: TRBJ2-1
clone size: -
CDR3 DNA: TGTGCCAGCAGCTCCCTAGGGAACAATGAGCAGTTCTTC
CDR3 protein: CASSSLGNNEQFF

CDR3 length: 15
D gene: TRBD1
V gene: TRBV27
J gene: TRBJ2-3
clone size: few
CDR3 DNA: TGTGCCAGCAGTCAAGGGGACAGGAGATCAGATACGCAGTATTTT
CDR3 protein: CASSQGDRRSDTQYF

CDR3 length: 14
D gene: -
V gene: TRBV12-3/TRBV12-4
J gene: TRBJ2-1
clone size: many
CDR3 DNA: TGTGCCAGCAGTTTAAGGACCGAATTGAATGAGCAGTTCTTC
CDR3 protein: CASSLRTELNEQFF

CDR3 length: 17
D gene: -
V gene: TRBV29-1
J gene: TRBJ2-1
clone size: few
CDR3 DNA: TGCAGCGTTGAAGATCCCCTAGCATCGAGCTCCTACAATGAGCAGTTCTTC
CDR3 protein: CSVEDPLASSSYNEQFF

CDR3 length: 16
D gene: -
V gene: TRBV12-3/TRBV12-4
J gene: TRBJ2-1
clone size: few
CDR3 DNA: TGTGCCAGCAGCCCTCAGGGCGGGCATATATACAATGAGCAGTTCTTC
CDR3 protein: CASSPQGGHIYNEQFF

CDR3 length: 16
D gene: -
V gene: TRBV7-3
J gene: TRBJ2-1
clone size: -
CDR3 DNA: TGTGCCAGCAGCGGGGTGGGAGGAGGGGCAGGGAATGAGCAGTTCTTC
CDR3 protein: CASSGVGGGAGNEQFF

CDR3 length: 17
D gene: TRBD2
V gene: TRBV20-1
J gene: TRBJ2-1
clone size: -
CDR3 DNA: TGCAGTGCTCGACTAGCGGGGGGGGTAAAGACCTACAATGAGCAGTTCTTC
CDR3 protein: CSARLAGGVKTYNEQFF

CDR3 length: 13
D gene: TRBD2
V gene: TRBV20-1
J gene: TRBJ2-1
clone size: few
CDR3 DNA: TGCAGCGCCGGGACTAGCGGGTCGTATGAGCAGTTCTTC
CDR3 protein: CSAGTSGSYEQFF

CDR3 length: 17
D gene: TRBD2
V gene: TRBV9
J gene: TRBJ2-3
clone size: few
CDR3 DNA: TGTGCCAGCAGCCCCAGTGGGCTAGCGGGTAGCACAGATACGCAGTATTTT
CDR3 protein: CASSPSGLAGSTDTQYF

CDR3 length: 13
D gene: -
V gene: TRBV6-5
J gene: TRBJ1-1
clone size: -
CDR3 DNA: TGTGCCAGCAGTTACCTGGAGTGGACTGAAGCTTTCTTT
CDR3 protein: CASSYLEWTEAFF

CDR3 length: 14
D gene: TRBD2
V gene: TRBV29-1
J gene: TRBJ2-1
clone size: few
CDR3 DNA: TGCAGCGTCGAGACTAGCACCGTTTACAATGAGCAGTTCTTC
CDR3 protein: CSVETSTVYNEQFF

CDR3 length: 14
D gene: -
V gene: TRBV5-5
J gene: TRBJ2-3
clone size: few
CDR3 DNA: TGTGCCAGCAGCCCCGGTTGGGGGCAGGATACGCAGTATTTT
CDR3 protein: CASSPGWGQDTQYF

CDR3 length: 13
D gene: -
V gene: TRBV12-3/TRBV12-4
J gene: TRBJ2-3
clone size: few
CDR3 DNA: TGTGCCAGCAGGGGGGGGCACACAGATACGCAGTATTTT
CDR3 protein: CASRGGHTDTQYF

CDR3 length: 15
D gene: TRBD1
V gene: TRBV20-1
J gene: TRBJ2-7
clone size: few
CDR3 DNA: TGCAGTGCTAGTTTCCGGGACAGGGGAGCCTACGAGCAGTACTTC
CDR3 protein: CSASFRDRGAYEQYF

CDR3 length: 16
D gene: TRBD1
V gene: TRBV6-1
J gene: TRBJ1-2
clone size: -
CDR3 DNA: TGTGCCAGCAGGTCCCCCGGGACAGGGAAGTCTTATGGCTACACCTTC
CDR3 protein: CASRSPGTGKSYGYTF

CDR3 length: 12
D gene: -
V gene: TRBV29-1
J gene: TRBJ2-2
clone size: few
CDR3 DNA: TGCAGCGCCCATAAGCGCCCCGGGGAGCTGTTTTTT
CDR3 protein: CSAHKRPGELFF

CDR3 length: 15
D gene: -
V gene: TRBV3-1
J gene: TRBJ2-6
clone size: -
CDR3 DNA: TGTGCCAGCAGCCAACGGTTCTCTGGGGCCAACGTCCTGACTTTC
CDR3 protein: CASSQRFSGANVLTF

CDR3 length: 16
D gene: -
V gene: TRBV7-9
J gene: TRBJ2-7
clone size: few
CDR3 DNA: TGTGCCAGCAGCGGAGGACAAGGGGTGGGTGCGCGCGAGCAGTACTTC
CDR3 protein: CASSGGQGVGAREQYF

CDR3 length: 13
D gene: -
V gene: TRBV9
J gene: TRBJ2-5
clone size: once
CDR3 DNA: TGTGCCAGCGGAAGAGGGACGGAAGAGACCCAGTACTTC
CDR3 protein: CASGRGTEETQYF

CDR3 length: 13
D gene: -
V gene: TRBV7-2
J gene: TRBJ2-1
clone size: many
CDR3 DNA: TGTGCCAGCAGCTTAGCTACCTACAATGAGCAGTTCTTC
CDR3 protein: CASSLATYNEQFF

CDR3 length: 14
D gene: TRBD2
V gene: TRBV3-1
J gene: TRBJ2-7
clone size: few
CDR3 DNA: TGTGCCAGTCGGGCTAGCGGACTTACCTACGAGCAGTACTTC
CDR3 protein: CASRASGLTYEQYF

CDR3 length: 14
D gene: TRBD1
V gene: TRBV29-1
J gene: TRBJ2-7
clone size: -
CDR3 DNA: TGCAGCGTGGACCCCGGGACAGGGGCTTACGAGCAGTACTTC
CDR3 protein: CSVDPGTGAYEQYF

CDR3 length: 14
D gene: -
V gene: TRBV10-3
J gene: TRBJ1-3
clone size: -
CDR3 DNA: TGTGCCATCAGTGCTGAAGGAACTGGAAACACCATATATTTT
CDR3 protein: CAISAEGTGNTIYF

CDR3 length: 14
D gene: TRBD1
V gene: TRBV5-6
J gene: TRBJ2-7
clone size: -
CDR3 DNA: TGTGCCAGCAGCTCGCCGGGACAGGGAAGGGAGCAGTACTTC
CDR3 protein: CASSSPGQGREQYF

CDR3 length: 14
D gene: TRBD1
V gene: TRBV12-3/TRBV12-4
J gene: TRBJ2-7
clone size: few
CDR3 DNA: TGTGCCAGCAGTTGGACAGGGGCCTCCTACGAGCAGTACTTC
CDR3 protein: CASSWTGASYEQYF

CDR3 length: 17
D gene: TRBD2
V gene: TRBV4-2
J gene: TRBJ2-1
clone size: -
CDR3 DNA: TGTGCCAGCAGCCAAGACCTTTCCGGGACTAGCAAACATGAGCAGTTCTTC
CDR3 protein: CASSQDLSGTSKHEQFF

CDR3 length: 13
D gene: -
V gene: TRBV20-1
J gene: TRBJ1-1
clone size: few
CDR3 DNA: TGCAGTGCCCCTCGCGGGGGGGACACTGAAGCTTTCTTT
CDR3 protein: CSAPRGGDTEAFF

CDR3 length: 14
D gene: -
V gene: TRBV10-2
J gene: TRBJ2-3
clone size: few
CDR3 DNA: TGCGCCAGCAGTGACAGGACCAGCACAGATACGCAGTATTTT
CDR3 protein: CASSDRTSTDTQYF

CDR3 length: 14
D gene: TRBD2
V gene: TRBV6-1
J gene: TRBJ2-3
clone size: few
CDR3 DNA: TGTGCCAGCAGCCCTCCTGGGGGGGTCGATACGCAGTATTTT
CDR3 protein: CASSPPGGVDTQYF

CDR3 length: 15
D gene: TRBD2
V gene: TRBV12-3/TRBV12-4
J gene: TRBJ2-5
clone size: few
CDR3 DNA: TGTGCCAGCAGTTTGGGTCGGCGGGGGGATGAGACCCAGTACTTC
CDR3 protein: CASSLGRRGDETQYF

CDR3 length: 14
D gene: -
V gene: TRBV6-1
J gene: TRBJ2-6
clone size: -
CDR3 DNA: TGTGCCACTATGAGGGGCACTGGGGCCAACGTCCTGACTTTC
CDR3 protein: CATMRGTGANVLTF

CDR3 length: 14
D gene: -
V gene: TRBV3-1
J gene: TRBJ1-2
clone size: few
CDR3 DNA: TGTGCCAGCAGCCAGGCGGACAGCTTCTATGGCTACACCTTC
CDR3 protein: CASSQADSFYGYTF

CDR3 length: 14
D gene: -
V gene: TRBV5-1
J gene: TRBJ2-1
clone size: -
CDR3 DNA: TGCGCCAGCAGCTTGGGGCAGGGTTCAGGTGAGCAGTTCTTC
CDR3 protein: CASSLGQGSGEQFF

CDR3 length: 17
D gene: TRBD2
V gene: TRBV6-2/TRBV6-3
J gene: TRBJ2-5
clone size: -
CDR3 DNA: TGTGCCAGCAGCCCTCGGCCGGGACTAGCTACACAAGAGACCCAGTACTTC
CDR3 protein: CASSPRPGLATQETQYF

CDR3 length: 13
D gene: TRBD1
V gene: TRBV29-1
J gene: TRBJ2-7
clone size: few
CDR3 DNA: TGCAGCGTAGCCCGGACAGGGAATGACGAGCAGTACTTC
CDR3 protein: CSVARTGNDEQYF

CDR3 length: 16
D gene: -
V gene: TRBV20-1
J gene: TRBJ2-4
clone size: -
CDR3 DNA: TGCAGTGCTAGAGAGCAGCGGGTATCATCCAAAAACATTCAGTACTTC
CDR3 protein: CSAREQRVSSKNIQYF

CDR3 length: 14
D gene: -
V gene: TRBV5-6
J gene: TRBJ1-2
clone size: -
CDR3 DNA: TGTGCCAGCAGCTTAGGGGACTGGGCCTATGGCTACACCTTC
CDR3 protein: CASSLGDWAYGYTF

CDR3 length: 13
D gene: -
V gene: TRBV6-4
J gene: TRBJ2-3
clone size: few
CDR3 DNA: TGTGCCAGCAGTGACAACGCAGCGACCCCGCAGTATTTT
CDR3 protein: CASSDNAATPQYF

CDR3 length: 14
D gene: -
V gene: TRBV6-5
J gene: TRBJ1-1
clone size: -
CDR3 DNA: TGTGCCAGCAGTTACCGGGACCCAAACACTGAAGCTTTCTTT
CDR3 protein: CASSYRDPNTEAFF

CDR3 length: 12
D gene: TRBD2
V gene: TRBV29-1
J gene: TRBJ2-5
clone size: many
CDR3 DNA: TGCAGCGTTGAGGCGGGAGGGGAGACCCAGTACTTC
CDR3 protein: CSVEAGGETQYF

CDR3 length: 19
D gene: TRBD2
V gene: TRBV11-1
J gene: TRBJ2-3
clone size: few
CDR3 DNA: TGTGCCAGCAGCCCAGATCTAGCGGGGGGGCCGATTGGCACAGATACGCAGTATTTT
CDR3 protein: CASSPDLAGGPIGTDTQYF

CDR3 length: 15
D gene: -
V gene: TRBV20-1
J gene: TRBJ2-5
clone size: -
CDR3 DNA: TGCAGTGTTAAGAGAGGCCAGAATACCAAACAGACCCAGTACTTC
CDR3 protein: CSVKRGQNTKQTQYF

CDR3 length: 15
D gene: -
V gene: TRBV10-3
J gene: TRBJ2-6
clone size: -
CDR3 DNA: TGTGCCATCAGTGAGATGGCTCCTGGGGCCAACGTCCTGACTTTC
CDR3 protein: CAISEMAPGANVLTF

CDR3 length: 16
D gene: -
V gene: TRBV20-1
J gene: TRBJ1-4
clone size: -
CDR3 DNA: TGCAGTGCTAGAGATGTCGGGGATGAGTTTCATGAAAAACTGTTTTTT
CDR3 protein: CSARDVGDEFHEKLFF

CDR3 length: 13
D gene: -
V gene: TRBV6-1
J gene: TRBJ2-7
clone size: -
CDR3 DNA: TGTGCCACCAGAGGGACTGGCTCCTACGAGCAGTACTTC
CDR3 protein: CATRGTGSYEQYF

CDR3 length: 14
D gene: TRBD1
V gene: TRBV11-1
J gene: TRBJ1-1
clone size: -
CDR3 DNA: TGTGCCAGCAGCGCCAGACAGGGTATCGCTGAAGCTTTCTTT
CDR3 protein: CASSARQGIAEAFF

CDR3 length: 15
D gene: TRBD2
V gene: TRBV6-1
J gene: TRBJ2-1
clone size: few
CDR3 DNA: TGTGCCAGCAGTGGACTAGCGGGGGGGCGCGCTGAGCAGTTCTTC
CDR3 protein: CASSGLAGGRAEQFF

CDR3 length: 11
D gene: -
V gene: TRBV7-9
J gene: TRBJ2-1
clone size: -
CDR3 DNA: TGTGCCAGCAGCAGGGGATCCGCGGAGTTCTTC
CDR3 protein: CASSRGSAEFF

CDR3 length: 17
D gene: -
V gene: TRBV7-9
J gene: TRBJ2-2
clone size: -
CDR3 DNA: TGTGCCAGCACCTACCTTTTCGGGGTAGCGACGAACGGGGAGCTGTTTTTT
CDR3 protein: CASTYLFGVATNGELFF

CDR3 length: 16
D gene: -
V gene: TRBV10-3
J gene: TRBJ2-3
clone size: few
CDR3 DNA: TGTGCCATCAGGAAGGCTACAGGGACCATGACAGATACGCAGTATTTT
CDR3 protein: CAIRKATGTMTDTQYF

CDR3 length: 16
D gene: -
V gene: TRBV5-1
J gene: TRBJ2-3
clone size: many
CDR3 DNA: TGCGCCAGCAGCTTGGGAATAGCGGAAAGCACAGATACGCAGTATTTT
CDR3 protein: CASSLGIAESTDTQYF